This T cell receptor beta chain was captured by sequencing in a study of CD8+CD57+ T cells in acquired aplastic anemia. Template material for TCR beta VDJ and CDR3 profiling consisted of genomic DNA. MiXCR, run by TCRdb on the reads, gives a single entry per CDR3 protein. The top ten clones hold approximately 3% of a sample with roughly 180,000 distinct CDR3 sequences, around 45% of them seen once. The CDR3 has 12 amino acids. Trimming removed 3 bases at V and 2 bases at J, with 4 bases between. The germline V gene has CDR1 WNHNN and CDR2 SYGVQD (reference sequence). The clonotype comes from a human donor in good health. The chain couples TRBV10-1 to TRBJ1-2; D gene uncertain. The sample taken for sequencing was sorted CD4+, CD8+, or CD8+CD57+ T cells (not recorded which) from PBMCs. Here the CDR3 reads CASSDLNYGYTF. The DNA for the CDR3 is TGCGCCAGCAGTGACCTCAACTATGGCTACACCTTC.